Following are 23 T cell receptor beta chains from one sample sequenced in a study of T cell responses to AZD1222 COVID-19 vaccine. The method was immunoSEQ multiplex PCR; TCRdb's version includes in-frame clones alone and lacks a portion of them. The sample holds 200,000 to 250,000 clones, 85% to 95% seen once. The source was peripheral blood, collected on day 0 of MenACWY control vaccination. Receptors were obtained from an adult in good health.

The rearrangement uses TRBV7-2 and TRBJ1-1; TRBD1 is a possible D gene (6 bases). Trimming took off 9 bases at V and 10 bases at J, with 27 bases between the two ends. Germline loops: CDR1 SGHTA, CDR2 FQGNSA. The length of the CDR3 is 15 residues. CDR3: CASQPGGGRRVVAFF. The CDR3 DNA reads as TGTGCCAGTCAACCGGGCGGGGGGCGGAGAGTTGTAGCTTTCTTT. The full variable domain, with the rest looked up from reference TRBV7-2 and TRBJ1-1, is GAGVSQSPSNKVTEKGKDVELRCDPISGHTALYWYRQSLGQGLEFLIYFQGNSAPDKSGLPSDRFSAERTGGSVSTLTIQRTQQEDSAVYLCASQPGGGRRVVAFFGQGTRLTVV.

The chain uses TRBV27 and TRBJ1-1; D perhaps matches TRBD1 (6 bases). The CDR3 spans 15 residues. Germline V gene data show CDR1 as MNHEY and CDR2 as SMNVEV (reference sequence). V was cut by 2 bases and J by 1 base, with 11 bases left in between. The CDR3 nucleotides read TGTGCCAGCAGTTTAAGGGCCAGGGGGAACACTGAAGCTTTCTTT. It codes for CASSLRARGNTEAFF.

This sequence joins TRBV11-2 and TRBJ1-6; the D gene is possibly TRBD1 (5 bases). Germline V gene sequence: CDR1 SGHAT, CDR2 FQNNGV. The CDR3 length is 15 residues. V lost 2 bases to trimming and J lost 7 bases, with 12 bases between them. The CDR3 DNA reads TGTGCCAGCAGCTTAACCCAGGGTAAAAATTCACCCCTCCACTTT. This encodes CASSLTQGKNSPLHF.

This chain joins TRBV11-2 and TRBJ2-1; 9 bases map to TRBD1. J lost 15 bases, V lost 3 bases, and 12 bases had no gene match. The CDR3 totals 14 residues. Germline V gives CDR1 SGHAT, CDR2 FQNNGV. The CDR3 coding sequence is TGTGCCAGCAGCTTGGACAGGGGCCGCGATCTGTGGTTCTTC. Its protein product is CASSLDRGRDLWFF.

The V gene is TRBV6-6, the J gene TRBJ1-6; D is unclear. Trimming removed 4 bases from V and 9 bases from J, with 16 bases in between. The germline V gene encodes CDR1 MNHNY and CDR2 SVGAGI (reference sequence). The CDR3 sequence is 15 residues long. CDR3 sequence: CASSFEHTRTSPLHF. CDR3 DNA sequence: TGTGCCAGCAGTTTTGAGCATACGAGGACTTCACCCCTCCACTTT.

The chain employs TRBV5-1 and TRBJ1-5; D remains ambiguous. V was pared by 1 base and J by 7 bases, with 6 bases between. Germline V CDR1 and CDR2: SGHRS, YFSETQ. This CDR3 is 12 amino acids long. The CDR3 loop reads CASSLLSQPQHF. The CDR3 bases are TGCGCCAGCAGCTTGCTTAGCCAGCCCCAGCATTTT.

J is TRBJ2-3 and V is TRBV5-4; possible D gene TRBD2, 6 bases. This CDR3 is built from 15 residues. From germline, CDR1 is SGHNT and CDR2 YYREEE (reference sequence). Trimming removed 4 bases at V and 1 base at J, with 13 bases between. For the CDR3, the DNA is TGTGCCAGCAGCCTCGCGGGACTTCGCACAGATACGCAGTATTTT. Translating it yields CASSLAGLRTDTQYF.

V is TRBV7-8 and J is TRBJ1-1; no clear D gene. The CDR3 runs 13 residues. Germline-derived CDR1 and CDR2 are SGHVS and FQNEAQ. V lost 2 bases and J 8 bases, leaving 12 bases between the germline ends. The CDR3: CASSLFRGLEAFF. CDR3 bases: TGTGCCAGCAGCTTATTTCGAGGACTCGAAGCTTTCTTT.

This clone was recorded once. The chain combines TRBV7-2 with TRBJ1-1; D is ambiguous. Between the trimmed V and J ends, which lost 5 bases and 2 bases, there was a span of 9 bases. The CDR3 is 13 residues long. Germline lookup yields CDR1 SGHTA and CDR2 FQGNSA. CDR3 bases: TGTGCCAGCAGCCTGATCAGCAACACTGAAGCTTTCTTT. Translated, it gives CASSLISNTEAFF.

This chain links TRBV19 with TRBJ1-4, with D unclear. This CDR3 is built from 15 residues. Germline CDR1 LNHDA, CDR2 SQIVND (reference sequence). V was trimmed by 6 bases and J by 0 bases, leaving 11 bases between them. The CDR3 DNA reads as TGTGCCAGTAGCCAAGACACAACAACTAATGAAAAACTGTTTTTT. Protein: CASSQDTTTNEKLFF.

The chain recombines TRBV12-5 with TRBJ2-7; tentative D call: TRBD1 (5 bases). Germline CDR1 is LGHNT and CDR2 is FRNRAP. CDR3 length: 11 amino acids. Trimming removed 2 bases from V and 6 bases from J, with 5 bases in between. CDR3 region: CASGLRGEQYF. Written as DNA, the CDR3 is TGTGCTAGTGGTTTGAGGGGCGAGCAGTACTTC. Using reference TRBV12-5 and TRBJ2-7 for the parts outside the CDR3, the full variable domain is DARVTQTPRHKVTEMGQEVTMRCQPILGHNTVFWYRQTMMQGLELLAYFRNRAPLDDSGMPKDRFSAEMPDATLATLKIQPSEPRDSAVYFCASGLRGEQYFGPGTRLTVT.

This sequence joins TRBV18 and TRBJ1-1; 7 positions agree with TRBD1. The trim removed 8 bases at V and 4 bases at J, leaving 4 bases unmatched. The CDR3 covers 12 residues. Germline lookup yields CDR1 KGHSH and CDR2 LQKENI. The CDR3 loop reads CASHTGVTEAFF. CDR3 DNA sequence: TGTGCCAGCCACACAGGGGTCACTGAAGCTTTCTTT.

CDR3 sequence reads: CASSQGQGVYGYTF. The CDR3 bases are TGCGCCAGCAGCCAAGGACAGGGGGTGTATGGCTACACCTTC. The gene calls are TRBV4-1 and TRBJ1-2, with 9 bases lining up with TRBD1. Germline V gives CDR1 MGHRA, CDR2 YSYEKL. This CDR3 spans 14 amino acids. Trimming removed 1 base from V and 5 bases from J; junction bases left unmatched: 2.

This clone was seen a few times. As DNA, the CDR3 is TGTGCCAGCAGCCTCCAACAAATTGGATATGGCTACACCTTC. The encoded protein is CASSLQQIGYGYTF. The gene calls are TRBV3-1 (or the pseudogene TRBV3-2) and TRBJ1-2; D not certain. The V end was cut by 4 bases, the J end by 5 bases, with 14 bases between. CDR1 and CDR2 from the germline V gene are LGHDT and YNNKEL (reference sequence). The CDR3 runs to 14 residues.

The CDR3 sequence: CARRGGSPASSYNEQFF. In DNA form, the CDR3 reads TGTGCCCGCCGGGGGGGGTCCCCCGCGAGCTCCTACAATGAGCAGTTCTTC. The J gene is TRBJ2-1, the V gene TRBV30; 8 bases align to TRBD2. CDR1 and CDR2 from the germline V gene are GTSNPN and SVGIG (reference sequence). Trimming cost V 8 bases and J 0 bases; bases outside gene matches: 15. There are 17 residues in the CDR3.

This clone is a singleton in its sample. V and J are TRBV19 and TRBJ1-2; tentative D call: TRBD1 (5 bases). This CDR3 has 17 amino acids. Germline V gene lookup returns CDR1 LNHDA and CDR2 SQIVND (reference sequence). Trimming cost V 7 bases and J 2 bases, with 23 bases left between them. The CDR3 here is CASTSAYWQGGNYGYTF. CDR3 bases: TGTGCCAGTACCTCCGCTTACTGGCAGGGAGGGAACTATGGCTACACCTTC.

In this sample, this clone turned up a few times. The V gene is TRBV28, the J gene TRBJ2-2, with TRBD2 identical over 9 bases. V lost 6 bases, J lost 2 bases, and 4 bases stayed unmatched. The CDR3 consists of 15 residues. Germline CDR1 MDHEN, CDR2 SYDVKM. The CDR3, as DNA: TGTGCCAGCAGGCCGGGACTAGCTAACACCGGGGAGCTGTTTTTT. This codes for CASRPGLANTGELFF.

This clone has a handful of counts. The chain carries TRBV5-4 and TRBJ1-6, with unresolved D. Germline assignment: CDR1 SGHNT and CDR2 YYREEE (reference sequence). V was shortened by 0 bases and J by 10 bases, with 8 bases between the two germline ends. CDR3 length: 13 amino acids. The CDR3 coding sequence is TGTGCCAGCAGCTTGGGAGTCGACTCACCCCTCCACTTT. Translating gives CASSLGVDSPLHF. Drawing the rest from reference TRBV5-4 and TRBJ1-6, the complete variable domain is ETGVTQSPTHLIKTRGQQVTLRCSSQSGHNTVSWYQQALGQGPQFIFQYYREEENGRGNFPPRFSGLQFPNYSSELNVNALELDDSALYLCASSLGVDSPLHFGNGTRLTVT.

This chain uses TRBV2 with TRBJ2-5; TRBD2 aligns across 9 bases. From germline, CDR1 is SNHLY and CDR2 FYNNEI. The CDR3 loop spans 15 amino acids. V gave up 2 bases and J gave up 4 bases; unmatched junction bases: 5. The CDR3 sequence: CASSERAGGGETQYF. CDR3 in DNA: TGTGCCAGCAGTGAACGAGCGGGGGGCGGAGAGACCCAGTACTTC.

The chain is built from TRBV5-1 and TRBJ1-1, with D possibly being TRBD1 (5 bases). V was shortened by 0 bases and J by 3 bases, with 9 bases between the two germline ends. CDR1 and CDR2 from the germline V gene are SGHRS and YFSETQ. The CDR3 spans 14 residues. Here the CDR3 reads CASSLAPGDTEAFF. CDR3 in DNA: TGCGCCAGCAGCTTGGCCCCGGGGGACACTGAAGCTTTCTTT.

This chain links TRBV5-8 with TRBJ1-3; D unclear. Trimming removed 6 bases at V and 0 bases at J, with 16 bases between. This CDR3 has 16 amino acids. Germline V gene sequence: CDR1 SGHTS, CDR2 YDEGEE. As DNA, the CDR3 is TGTGCCAGCAAGGTCCAAATCCGACTCTCTGGAAACACCATATATTTT. Translated, it gives CASKVQIRLSGNTIYF.

The chain combines TRBV28 with TRBJ2-1; D is perhaps TRBD1 (6 bases). The CDR3 totals 15 residues. CDR1 MDHEN and CDR2 SYDVKM come from the germline V gene. V was shortened by 6 bases and J by 0 bases, with 12 bases between the two germline ends. CDR3 DNA sequence: TGTGCCAGCAGCCCTCAGGGGAACTCCTACAATGAGCAGTTCTTC. Translating gives CASSPQGNSYNEQFF.

This clone was detected only a few times. The J gene is TRBJ1-2, the V gene TRBV6-6, with 7 bases fitting TRBD1. Germline CDR1 and CDR2: MNHNY and SVGAGI (reference sequence). The junction had 4 bases not matched to a gene; V was cut back by 6 bases and J by 0 bases. The CDR3 consists of 14 residues. The CDR3, as DNA: TGTGCCAGCAGCGGGACAGCTACTAACTATGGCTACACCTTC. Protein product: CASSGTATNYGYTF.